The 25 T cell receptor beta chains in this list originate from one sample, sequenced in a study of beta chain features in type 1 diabetes. The entirety of the isolated RNA underwent reverse transcription, so expressed TCRB transcripts were sequenced. Here immunoSEQ multiplex PCR was the method, and the copy in TCRdb shows in-frame clones only, minus some. The sample shows a few hundred thousand clones, roughly 16% of them seen only once. Sample: naive CD4+ T cells from blood. Receptor source: a woman between 18 and 29 years old in good health.

This clone appeared a few times. This chain joins TRBV6-1 and TRBJ1-1; no reliable D call. The germline V gene encodes CDR1 MNHNS and CDR2 SASEGT. Between the trimmed V and J ends, which lost 0 bases and 1 base, there was a span of 6 bases. The CDR3 consists of 14 residues. The CDR3 is CASSEARGNTEAFF. The CDR3 coding sequence is TGTGCCAGCAGTGAAGCGCGCGGGAACACTGAAGCTTTCTTT.

The V gene is TRBV11-2, the J gene TRBJ2-4; a possible D gene is TRBD2 (6 bases). The CDR3 spans 16 residues. From germline, CDR1 is SGHAT and CDR2 FQNNGV. V was clipped by 1 base and J by 5 bases, with 15 bases between them. The CDR3: CASSLVRRAGENIQYF. Written as DNA, the CDR3 is TGTGCCAGCAGCTTAGTTAGGAGGGCCGGGGAAAACATTCAGTACTTC.

On this clone itself: The sample contains more than one DNA sequence encoding this CDR3. The V call is TRBV28, the J call TRBJ2-7; 9 bases are shared with TRBD2. V lost 2 bases and J lost 4; bases outside the gene matches: 3. CDR1 and CDR2 (germline): MDHEN, SYDVKM. This CDR3 is 14 amino acids long. The CDR3 sequence is CASSLAGGPYEQYF. The DNA of the CDR3 is TGTGCCAGCAGTTTAGCGGGAGGGCCTTACGAGCAGTACTTC.

The rearrangement joins TRBV27 to TRBJ2-5; 14 nucleotides match TRBD2. V gave up 5 bases and J gave up 5 bases; unmatched junction bases: 10. From germline, CDR1 is MNHEY and CDR2 SMNVEV (reference sequence). This CDR3 has 17 residues. CDR3 amino acids: CASSRWTSGRMIETQYF. The CDR3 DNA is TGTGCCAGCAGTCGCTGGACTAGCGGGAGGATGATCGAGACCCAGTACTTC.

This clone came up a few times. The gene calls are TRBV18 and TRBJ2-7; 8 bases are a match to TRBD2. Germline trimming cut 5 bases from V and 7 bases from J; bases unmatched to any gene: 10. Germline V gives CDR1 KGHSH, CDR2 LQKENI. The CDR3 extends over 14 amino acids. The CDR3 nucleotides are TGTGCCAGCTCAGCCTCCGGGACTAGAGAGGAGCAGTACTTC. Residues: CASSASGTREEQYF.

This clone came up a few times. The chain carries TRBV30 and TRBJ2-7; TRBD1 might be the D (5 bases). V lost 3 bases and J lost 4, with 10 bases in between. This CDR3 contains 12 residues. Germline-derived CDR1 and CDR2 are GTSNPN and SVGIG (reference sequence). The CDR3 nucleotides read TGTGCCTGGAGCCAGGGTTTTTACGAGCAGTACTTC. This gives the protein CAWSQGFYEQYF.

The chain joins TRBV6-1 to TRBJ2-1; D not certain. V gave up 1 base and J gave up 5 bases, with 12 bases separating them. This CDR3 region has 15 residues. Germline assignment: CDR1 MNHNS and CDR2 SASEGT. The CDR3 nucleotides are TGTGCCAGCAGTGAAGGGTTGGCCCATAACAATGAGCAGTTCTTC. Translated: CASSEGLAHNNEQFF.

This clone was counted a few times. V and J are TRBV15 and TRBJ2-6; 10 nucleotides match TRBD2. The CDR3 has 20 residues. Germline lookup yields CDR1 LNHNV and CDR2 YYDKDF (reference sequence). Germline trimming cut 3 bases from V and 0 bases from J; bases unmatched to any gene: 11. CDR3 sequence (DNA): TGTGCCACCAGCAGTCAAACCGGGACTAGCGTTCTCTCTGGGGCCAACGTCCTGACTTTC. It translates to CATSSQTGTSVLSGANVLTF. The entire variable domain, with the rest obtained from reference TRBV15 and TRBJ2-6, is as follows: DAMVIQNPRYQVTQFGKPVTLSCSQTLNHNVMYWYQQKSSQAPKLLFHYYDKDFNNEADTPDNFQSRRPNTSFCFLDIRSPGLGDTAMYLCATSSQTGTSVLSGANVLTFGAGSRLTVL.

This clone was picked up one time. The rearrangement joins TRBV14 to TRBJ1-4; 9 bases agree with TRBD1. The CDR3 contains 15 residues. CDR1 and CDR2 (germline): SGHDN, FVKESK. The junction had 5 bases not matched to a gene; V was cut back by 3 bases and J by 6 bases. CDR3 protein: CASSQLTGGYEKLFF. The DNA of the CDR3 is TGTGCCAGCAGCCAGTTGACAGGGGGTTATGAAAAACTGTTTTTT. Supplemented by reference TRBV14 and TRBJ1-4, the full variable domain reads EAGVTQFPSHSVIEKGQTVTLRCDPISGHDNLYWYRRVMGKEIKFLLHFVKESKQDESGMPNNRFLAERTGGTYSTLKVQPAELEDSGVYFCASSQLTGGYEKLFFGSGTQLSVL.

The sample holds a few counts of this clone. This chain connects TRBV7-2 to TRBJ2-7; a possible D gene is TRBD2 (5 bases). The CDR3 covers 16 residues. The germline gives CDR1 SGHTA, CDR2 FQGNSA. V lost 2 bases and J 0 bases, leaving 14 bases between the germline ends. The CDR3, as DNA: TGTGCCAGCAGCTTAATCGGCGGGCGAAGCTCCTACGAGCAGTACTTC. Translating it yields CASSLIGGRSSYEQYF.

This clone was seen only a few times. V and J are TRBV29-1 and TRBJ2-7; possibly TRBD2 for D (5 bases). Germline CDR1 SQVTM, CDR2 ANQGSEA. Trimming shortened V by 5 bases and J by 4 bases, and 9 bases separated the two germline ends. The CDR3 runs 11 residues. This chain's CDR3 is CSVRTQYEQYF. The CDR3 DNA follows: TGCAGCGTTCGGACTCAATACGAGCAGTACTTC.

The chain is built from TRBV5-1 and TRBJ2-3; TRBD2 matches at 8 bases. Germline loops: CDR1 SGHRS, CDR2 YFSETQ. This CDR3 is 14 amino acids long. Trimming removed 9 bases from V and 0 bases from J; junction bases left unmatched: 6. The chain's CDR3 is CATSGGPSTDTQYF. In DNA form, the CDR3 reads TGCGCCACATCGGGAGGGCCGAGCACAGATACGCAGTATTTT.

This clone turned up a few times. The chain is built from TRBV4-3 and TRBJ2-1; no clear D gene. V lost 3 bases and J lost 0, with 21 bases in between. The CDR3 length is 19 residues. The germline V gene has CDR1 LGHNA and CDR2 YSLEER. In DNA, the CDR3 is TGCGCCAGCAGCCAGGGTCTGGCTTTCAGGATGAGCTCCTACAATGAGCAGTTCTTC. Encoded protein: CASSQGLAFRMSSYNEQFF.

The V gene is TRBV6-4, the J gene TRBJ2-1; TRBD1 might be the D (5 bases). V lost 7 bases and J lost 7, with 11 bases in between. CDR1 and CDR2 (germline): MRHNA, SNTAGT. The CDR3 loop spans 12 amino acids. CDR3 protein: CASISRENEQFF. CDR3 nucleotides: TGTGCCAGCATATCCAGGGAAAATGAGCAGTTCTTC.

The gene calls are TRBV28 and TRBJ2-7; the match to TRBD1 covers 8 bases. The trim removed 3 bases at V and 3 bases at J, leaving 4 bases unmatched. CDR1 MDHEN and CDR2 SYDVKM come from the germline V gene. The CDR3 loop spans 14 amino acids. The CDR3: CASSLTGEVYEQYF. The CDR3 DNA sequence: TGTGCCAGCAGTTTGACAGGGGAGGTCTACGAGCAGTACTTC.

This chain joins TRBV7-9 and TRBJ1-5; D gene ambiguous. The CDR3 has 12 amino acids. Germline lookup yields CDR1 SEHNR and CDR2 FQNEAQ (reference sequence). V shed 4 bases and J shed 8 bases, with 9 bases lying between them. The CDR3 protein is CASSSGLEPQHF. In DNA form, the CDR3 reads TGTGCCAGCAGCTCAGGTCTGGAGCCCCAGCATTTT.

This chain uses TRBV28 with TRBJ1-1, with D possibly being TRBD1 (6 bases). This CDR3 is built from 13 residues. V lost 8 bases and J lost 3, with 13 bases in between. CDR1 is MDHEN, CDR2 SYDVKM, per germline. Here the CDR3 reads CASRTVGDTEAFF. Here the CDR3 DNA reads TGTGCCAGCCGGACAGTAGGGGACACTGAAGCTTTCTTT.

This clone was recorded a few times. The chain couples TRBV28 to TRBJ1-1, with 12 bases that match TRBD1. This CDR3 is 15 amino acids long. V lost 6 bases to trimming and J lost 10 bases; unmatched junction nucleotides: 12. Germline V gene lookup returns CDR1 MDHEN and CDR2 SYDVKM. In nucleotides, the CDR3 is TGTGCCAGCAGGAGGGACAGGGGGCCCCATCGGGGAGCTTTCTTT. It encodes CASRRDRGPHRGAFF.

This clone was seen a few times. This rearrangement joins TRBV10-3 to TRBJ2-3; D gene unclear. The V end was cut by 3 bases, the J end by 4 bases, with 5 bases between. Germline CDR1 reads ENHRY; CDR2 reads SYGVKD. The CDR3 covers 12 residues. The CDR3 reads CAISERADTQYF. For the CDR3, the DNA is TGTGCCATCAGTGAAAGAGCAGATACGCAGTATTTT.

The CDR3 sequence: CATRWNSLNEQFF. For the CDR3, the DNA is TGTGCCACCAGGTGGAACAGCCTCAATGAGCAGTTCTTC. The chain joins TRBV15 to TRBJ2-1; D call uncertain. This CDR3 spans 13 amino acids. The ends were cut back, 6 bases at V and 6 bases at J, with 12 bases in the middle. The germline gives CDR1 LNHNV, CDR2 YYDKDF (reference sequence). Supplemented by reference TRBV15 and TRBJ2-1, the full variable domain reads DAMVIQNPRYQVTQFGKPVTLSCSQTLNHNVMYWYQQKSSQAPKLLFHYYDKDFNNEADTPDNFQSRRPNTSFCFLDIRSPGLGDTAMYLCATRWNSLNEQFFGPGTRLTVL.

This chain links TRBV30 with TRBJ2-7, with unresolved D. Trimming left V 0 bases short and J 7 bases short, with 19 bases between. The V gene's germline CDR1 is GTSNPN and CDR2 SVGIG (reference sequence). The CDR3 totals 15 residues. The CDR3 region is CAWSVAAAYGREQYF. In DNA form, the CDR3 reads TGTGCCTGGAGTGTTGCGGCAGCCTATGGTCGGGAGCAGTACTTC.

There are a few counts of this clone. The CDR3 protein is CASSSAGTDTQYF. Written as DNA, the CDR3 is TGTGCCAGCAGCTCAGCAGGGACAGATACGCAGTATTTT. The chain links TRBV5-4 to TRBJ2-3; D is possibly TRBD1 (5 bases). The CDR3 covers 13 residues. The germline V gene has CDR1 SGHNT and CDR2 YYREEE (reference sequence). The germline V and J ends were trimmed by 3 bases and 3 bases, with 8 bases remaining between them.

This clone has just a few counts. The gene calls are TRBV20-1 and TRBJ2-7; D possibly corresponds to TRBD2 (5 bases). This CDR3 has 11 amino acids. In germline, CDR1 is DFQATT, CDR2 SNEGSKA (reference sequence). The germline V and J ends were trimmed by 4 bases and 5 bases, with 9 bases remaining between them. Written as DNA, the CDR3 is TGCAGTGCTAATTACGGGAACGAGCAGTACTTC. This encodes CSANYGNEQYF.

This clone has more than one count but fewer than ten. The rearrangement links TRBV2 to TRBJ2-5; TRBD2 agrees at 11 bases. Germline trimming cut 10 bases from V and 4 bases from J; bases unmatched to any gene: 11. This CDR3 spans 15 amino acids. CDR1 and CDR2 from the germline V gene are SNHLY and FYNNEI. The CDR3 loop is CAMLMASGRSETQYF. DNA for the CDR3: TGTGCCATGCTGATGGCTAGCGGGAGGTCAGAGACCCAGTACTTC. The full variable domain, completed using reference TRBV2 and TRBJ2-5, is EPEVTQTPSHQVTQMGQEVILRCVPISNHLYFYWYRQILGQKVEFLVSFYNNEISEKSEIFDDQFSVERPDGSNFTLKIRSTKLEDSAMYFCAMLMASGRSETQYFGPGTRLLVL.

This clone was counted a few times. The rearrangement links TRBV7-9 to TRBJ2-1; 7 bases map to TRBD2. CDR3 length equals 12 residues. Unmatched junction bases numbered 6, after V lost 6 bases and J lost 10 bases. Germline-derived CDR1 and CDR2 are SEHNR and FQNEAQ (reference sequence). CDR3 coding DNA: TGTGCCAGCAGTCATACTAGCGACGAGCAGTTCTTC. This gives the protein CASSHTSDEQFF.